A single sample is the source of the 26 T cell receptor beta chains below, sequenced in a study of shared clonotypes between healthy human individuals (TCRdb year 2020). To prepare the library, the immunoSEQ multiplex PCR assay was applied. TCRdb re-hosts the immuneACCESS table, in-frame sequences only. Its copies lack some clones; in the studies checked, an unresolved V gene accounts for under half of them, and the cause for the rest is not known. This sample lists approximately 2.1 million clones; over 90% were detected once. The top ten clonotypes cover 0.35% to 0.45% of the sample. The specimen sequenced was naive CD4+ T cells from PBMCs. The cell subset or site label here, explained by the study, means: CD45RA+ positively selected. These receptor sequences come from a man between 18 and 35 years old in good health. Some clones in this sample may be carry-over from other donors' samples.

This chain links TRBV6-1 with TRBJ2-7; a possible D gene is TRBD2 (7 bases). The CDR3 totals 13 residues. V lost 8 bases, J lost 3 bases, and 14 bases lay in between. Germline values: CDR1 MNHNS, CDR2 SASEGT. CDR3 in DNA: TGTGCCAGCTTTAAGGGGGGGGGCTACGAGCAGTACTTC. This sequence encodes CASFKGGGYEQYF.

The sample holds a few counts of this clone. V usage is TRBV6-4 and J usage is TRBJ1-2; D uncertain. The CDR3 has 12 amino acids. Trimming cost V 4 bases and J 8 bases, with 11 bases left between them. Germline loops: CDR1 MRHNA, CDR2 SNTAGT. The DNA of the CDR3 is TGTGCCAGCAGTGGATCCCCCGGGGGCTACACCTTC. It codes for CASSGSPGGYTF.

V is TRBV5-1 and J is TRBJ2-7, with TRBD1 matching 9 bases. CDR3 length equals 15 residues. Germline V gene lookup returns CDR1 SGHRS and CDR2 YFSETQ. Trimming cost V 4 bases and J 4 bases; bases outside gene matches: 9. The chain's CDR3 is CASSRGGTGTYEQYF. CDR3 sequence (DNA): TGCGCCAGCAGCCGAGGGGGGACAGGGACGTACGAGCAGTACTTC.

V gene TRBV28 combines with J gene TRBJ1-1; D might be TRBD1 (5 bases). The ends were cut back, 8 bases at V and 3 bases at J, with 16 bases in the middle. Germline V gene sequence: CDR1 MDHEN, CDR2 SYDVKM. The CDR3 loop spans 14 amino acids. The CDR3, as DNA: TGTGCCAGCGGGTTCGGGACGGCAGACACTGAAGCTTTCTTT. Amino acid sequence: CASGFGTADTEAFF. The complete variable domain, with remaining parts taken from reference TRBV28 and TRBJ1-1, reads DVKVTQSSRYLVKRTGEKVFLECVQDMDHENMFWYRQDPGLGLRLIYFSYDVKMKEKGDIPEGYSVSREKKERFSLILESASTNQTSMYLCASGFGTADTEAFFGQGTRLTVV.

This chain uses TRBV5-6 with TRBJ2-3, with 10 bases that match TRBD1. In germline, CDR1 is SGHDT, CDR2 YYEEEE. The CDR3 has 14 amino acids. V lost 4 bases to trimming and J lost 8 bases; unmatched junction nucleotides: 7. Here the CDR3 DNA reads TGTGCCAGCAGCGACAGGGGGCGCTTCAGTACGCAGTATTTT. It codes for CASSDRGRFSTQYF.

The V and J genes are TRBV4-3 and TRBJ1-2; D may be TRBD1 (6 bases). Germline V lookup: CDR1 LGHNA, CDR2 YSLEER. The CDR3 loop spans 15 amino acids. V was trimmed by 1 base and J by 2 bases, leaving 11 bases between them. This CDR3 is CASSQVRGNNYGYTF. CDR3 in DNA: TGCGCCAGCAGCCAAGTGAGGGGGAACAACTATGGCTACACCTTC.

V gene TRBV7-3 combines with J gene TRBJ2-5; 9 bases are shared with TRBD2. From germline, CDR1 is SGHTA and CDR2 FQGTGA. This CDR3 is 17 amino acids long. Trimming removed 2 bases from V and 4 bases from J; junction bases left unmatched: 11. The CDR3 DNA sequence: TGTGCCAGCAGCTTAGGTATTAGCGGGAGACGTGGAGAGACCCAGTACTTC. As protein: CASSLGISGRRGETQYF.

CDR3 amino acids: CASRNPGQVYGYTF. The DNA of the CDR3 is TGCGCCAGCAGAAACCCGGGACAGGTCTATGGCTACACCTTC. The genes are TRBV5-1 and TRBJ1-2; 8 nucleotides match TRBD1. Germline loops: CDR1 SGHRS, CDR2 YFSETQ. The ends lost 5 bases at V and 4 bases at J; junction bases unmatched: 7. The CDR3 sequence is 14 residues long.

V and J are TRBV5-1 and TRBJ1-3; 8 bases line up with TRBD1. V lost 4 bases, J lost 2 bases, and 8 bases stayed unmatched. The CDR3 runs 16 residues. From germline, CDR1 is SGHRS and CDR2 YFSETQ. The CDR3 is CASSQGPQGAGNTIYF. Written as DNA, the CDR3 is TGCGCCAGCAGCCAGGGCCCACAGGGGGCTGGAAACACCATATATTTT.

CDR3 nucleotide sequence: TGTGCCAGCAGACCTCCCGGGGGTGACACTGAAGCTTTCTTT. Translating it yields CASRPPGGDTEAFF. This chain links TRBV28 with TRBJ1-1; tentative D call: TRBD1 (5 bases). The CDR3 runs to 14 residues. Germline values: CDR1 MDHEN, CDR2 SYDVKM. Trimming left V 6 bases short and J 3 bases short, with 14 bases between.

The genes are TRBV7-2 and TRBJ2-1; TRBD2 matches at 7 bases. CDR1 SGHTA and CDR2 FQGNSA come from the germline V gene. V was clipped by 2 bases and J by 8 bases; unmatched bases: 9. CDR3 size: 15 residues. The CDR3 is CASSLRSAGDHEQFF. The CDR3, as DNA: TGTGCCAGCAGCTTACGATCTGCGGGAGACCATGAGCAGTTCTTC. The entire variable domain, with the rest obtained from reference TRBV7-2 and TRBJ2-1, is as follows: GAGVSQSPSNKVTEKGKDVELRCDPISGHTALYWYRQSLGQGLEFLIYFQGNSAPDKSGLPSDRFSAERTGGSVSTLTIQRTQQEDSAVYLCASSLRSAGDHEQFFGPGTRLTVL.

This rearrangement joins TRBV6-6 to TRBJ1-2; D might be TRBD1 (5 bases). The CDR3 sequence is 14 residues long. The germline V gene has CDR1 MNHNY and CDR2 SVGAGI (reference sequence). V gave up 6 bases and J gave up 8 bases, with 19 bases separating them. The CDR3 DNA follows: TGTGCCAGCAGCGACAGTACCCTACGACAGGGCTACACCTTC. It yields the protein CASSDSTLRQGYTF.

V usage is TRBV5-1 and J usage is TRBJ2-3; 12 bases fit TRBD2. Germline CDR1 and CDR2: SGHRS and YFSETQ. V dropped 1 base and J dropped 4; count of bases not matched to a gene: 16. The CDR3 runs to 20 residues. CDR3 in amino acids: CASSLKGQGISSGRADTQYF. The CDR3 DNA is TGCGCCAGCAGCTTGAAGGGACAGGGAATCTCTAGCGGGAGGGCAGATACGCAGTATTTT. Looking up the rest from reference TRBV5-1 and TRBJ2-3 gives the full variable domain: KAGVTQTPRYLIKTRGQQVTLSCSPISGHRSVSWYQQTPGQGLQFLFEYFSETQRNKGNFPGRFSGRQFSNSRSEMNVSTLELGDSALYLCASSLKGQGISSGRADTQYFGPGTRLTVL.

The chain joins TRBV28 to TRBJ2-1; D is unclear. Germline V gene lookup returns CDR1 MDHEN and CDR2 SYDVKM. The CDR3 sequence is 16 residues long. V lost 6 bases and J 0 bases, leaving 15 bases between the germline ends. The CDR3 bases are TGTGCCAGCAGGGACCGGGCCCTTGTCTCCTACAATGAGCAGTTCTTC. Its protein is CASRDRALVSYNEQFF.

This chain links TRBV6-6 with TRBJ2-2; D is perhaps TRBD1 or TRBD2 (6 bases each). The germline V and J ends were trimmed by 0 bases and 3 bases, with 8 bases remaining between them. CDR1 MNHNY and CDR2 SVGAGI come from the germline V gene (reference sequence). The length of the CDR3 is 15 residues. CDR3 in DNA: TGTGCCAGCAGTTACTCCGGGGGCCACACCGGGGAGCTGTTTTTT. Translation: CASSYSGGHTGELFF.

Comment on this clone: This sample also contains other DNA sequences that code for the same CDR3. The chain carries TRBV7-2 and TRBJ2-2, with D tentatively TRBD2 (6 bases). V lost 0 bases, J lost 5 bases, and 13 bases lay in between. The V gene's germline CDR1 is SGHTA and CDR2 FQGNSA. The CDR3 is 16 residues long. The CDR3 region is CASSLARLATTGELFF. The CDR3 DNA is TGTGCCAGCAGCTTAGCGCGGCTAGCGACAACCGGGGAGCTGTTTTTT.

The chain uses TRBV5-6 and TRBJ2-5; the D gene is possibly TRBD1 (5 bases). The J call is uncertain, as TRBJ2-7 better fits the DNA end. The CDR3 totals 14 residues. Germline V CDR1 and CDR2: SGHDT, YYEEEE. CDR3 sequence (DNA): TGTGCCAGCAGCTTGGGGGGCGCCTTCCACGAGCAGTACTTC. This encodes CASSLGGAFHEQYF.

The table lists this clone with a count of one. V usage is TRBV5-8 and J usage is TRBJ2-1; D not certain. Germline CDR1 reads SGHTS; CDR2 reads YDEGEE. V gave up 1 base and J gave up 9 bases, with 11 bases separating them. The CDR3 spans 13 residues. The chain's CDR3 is CASSLFRSGEQFF. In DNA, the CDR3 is TGTGCCAGCAGCTTGTTCAGGAGTGGTGAGCAGTTCTTC.

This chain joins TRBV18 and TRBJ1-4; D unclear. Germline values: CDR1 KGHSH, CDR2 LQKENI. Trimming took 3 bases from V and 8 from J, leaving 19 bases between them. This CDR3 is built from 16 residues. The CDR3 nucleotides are TGTGCCAGCTCACCTTCCCAAACCAGGCCACCCGAAAAACTGTTTTTT. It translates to CASSPSQTRPPEKLFF. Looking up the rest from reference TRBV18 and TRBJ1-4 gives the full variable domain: NAGVMQNPRHLVRRRGQEARLRCSPMKGHSHVYWYRQLPEEGLKFMVYLQKENIIDESGMPKERFSAEFPKEGPSILRIQQVVRGDSAAYFCASSPSQTRPPEKLFFGSGTQLSVL.

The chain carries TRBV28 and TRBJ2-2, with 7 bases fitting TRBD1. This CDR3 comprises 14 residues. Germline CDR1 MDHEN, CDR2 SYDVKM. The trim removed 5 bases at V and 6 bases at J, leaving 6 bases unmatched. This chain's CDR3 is CASSEGGAAGELFF. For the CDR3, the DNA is TGTGCCAGCAGTGAAGGGGGCGCGGCCGGGGAGCTGTTTTTT.

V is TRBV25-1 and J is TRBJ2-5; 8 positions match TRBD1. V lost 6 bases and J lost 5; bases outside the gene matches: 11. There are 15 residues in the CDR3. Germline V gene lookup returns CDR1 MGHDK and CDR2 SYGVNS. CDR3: CASSRRQGPGETQYF. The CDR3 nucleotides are TGTGCCAGCAGCCGAAGACAGGGGCCCGGGGAGACCCAGTACTTC.

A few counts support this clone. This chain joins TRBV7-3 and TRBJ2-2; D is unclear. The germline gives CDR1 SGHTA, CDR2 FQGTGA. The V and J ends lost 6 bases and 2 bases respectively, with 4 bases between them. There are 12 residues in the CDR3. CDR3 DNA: TGTGCCAGCAGGCCCAACACCGGGGAGCTGTTTTTT. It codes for CASRPNTGELFF.

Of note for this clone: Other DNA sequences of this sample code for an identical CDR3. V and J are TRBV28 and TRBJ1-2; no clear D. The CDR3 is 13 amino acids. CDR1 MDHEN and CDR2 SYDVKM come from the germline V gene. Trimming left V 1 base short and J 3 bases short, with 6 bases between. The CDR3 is CASSLSGYYGYTF. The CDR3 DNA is TGTGCCAGCAGTTTATCAGGATACTATGGCTACACCTTC.

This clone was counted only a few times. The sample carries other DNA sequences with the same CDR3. The CDR3 DNA reads TGTGCCAGCAGTTACTCGACGAACACTGAAGCTTTCTTT. Protein: CASSYSTNTEAFF. The genes are TRBV6-5 and TRBJ1-1; D remains ambiguous. The ends were cut back, 0 bases at V and 1 base at J, with 3 bases in the middle. CDR1 is MNHEY and CDR2 is SVGAGI in the germline V gene. CDR3 length: 13 residues.

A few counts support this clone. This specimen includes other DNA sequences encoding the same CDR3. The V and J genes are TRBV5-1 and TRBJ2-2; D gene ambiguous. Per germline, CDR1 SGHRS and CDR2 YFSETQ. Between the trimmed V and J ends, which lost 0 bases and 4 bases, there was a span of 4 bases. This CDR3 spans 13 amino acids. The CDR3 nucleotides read TGCGCCAGCAGCTTGGTGGTCACCGGGGAGCTGTTTTTT. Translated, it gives CASSLVVTGELFF.

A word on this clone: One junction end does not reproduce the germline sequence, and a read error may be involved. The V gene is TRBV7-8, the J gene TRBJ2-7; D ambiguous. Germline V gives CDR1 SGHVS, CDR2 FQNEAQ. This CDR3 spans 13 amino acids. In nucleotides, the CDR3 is TGTGCCAGCAGCTACCAACAGACCTACGGGCAGTACTTC. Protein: CASSYQQTYGQYF.